This T cell receptor beta chain was obtained from a study of blood T cell repertoires in COVID-19. Study background: T cells, B-cell-depleted T cells, or PBMCs supplied cDNA or gDNA.

The CDR3 is 17 amino acids. CDR1 and CDR2 from the germline V gene are SEHNR and FQNEAQ (reference sequence). After removal of 5 bases from V and 2 bases from J, the junction contained 11 bases not matched to a gene. Study processing details: Amplified reference gene primers provided the basis for estimating nucleated cell counts. Profiling relied on immunoSEQ multiplex PCR, and the TCRdb table lists in-frame clones only, not all of them. The V and J calls and clone size were taken over from that table, and D and trimming were inferred from the DNA. The sample records under 80,000 clones, just under 95% being singletons.

The chain employs TRBV7-9 and TRBJ2-1; TRBD2 matches at 8 bases. Sequenced material: peripheral blood. The clonotype comes from a human donor in a cohort sampled during active COVID-19. The CDR3 DNA reads TGTGCCAGCAGCGCGGGGGGACACGTCCCAACCTACAATGAGCAGTTCTTC. Translated, it gives CASSAGGHVPTYNEQFF.